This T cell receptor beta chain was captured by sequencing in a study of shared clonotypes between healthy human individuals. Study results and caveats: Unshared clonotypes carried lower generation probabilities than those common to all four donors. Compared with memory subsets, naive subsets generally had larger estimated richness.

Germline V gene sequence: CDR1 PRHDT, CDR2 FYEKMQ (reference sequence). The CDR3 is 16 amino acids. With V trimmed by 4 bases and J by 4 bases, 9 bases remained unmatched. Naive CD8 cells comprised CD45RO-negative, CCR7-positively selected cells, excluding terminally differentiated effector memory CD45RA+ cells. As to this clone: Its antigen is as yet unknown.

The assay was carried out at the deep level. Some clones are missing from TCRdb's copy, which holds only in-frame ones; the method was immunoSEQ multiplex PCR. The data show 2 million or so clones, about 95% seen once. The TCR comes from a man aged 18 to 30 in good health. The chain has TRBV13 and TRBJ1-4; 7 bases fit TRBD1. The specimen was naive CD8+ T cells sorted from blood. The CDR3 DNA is TGTGCCAGCAGCTCCGAGACAGGGAAAGATAATGAAAAACTGTTTTTT. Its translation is CASSSETGKDNEKLFF.